The 2 T cell receptor beta chains given below trace back to one sample, sequenced in a study of vaccination effects on CD4 cells after COVID-19. Sequencing used immunoSEQ multiplex PCR; TCRdb keeps in-frame clones, though not all of them. In the table there are 45,000 to 55,000 clones, roughly 70% of which are singletons. Isolation of CD4+ T cells took place after 10 days of culture. Either the mRNA-1273 or the BNT162b2 vaccine was given to participants as two doses. Their cognate antigens are unknown. Material: CD4+ T cells from PBMCs cultured without peptide, obtained after COVID-19 vaccination. The source of these receptors is a human donor who received a COVID-19 vaccine.

The rearrangement joins TRBV18 to TRBJ2-7; D remains ambiguous. Per germline, CDR1 KGHSH and CDR2 LQKENI. The CDR3 is made up of 13 amino acids. V shed 3 bases and J shed 4 bases, with 10 bases lying between them. CDR3 DNA: TGTGCCAGCTCACCCAGGAACTGGTACGAGCAGTACTTC. Its translation: CASSPRNWYEQYF.

The CDR3 region has the DNA TGTGCCAGCAGTGATCTCTATGGCTACACCTTC. Protein sequence: CASSDLYGYTF. The V call is TRBV6-4, the J call TRBJ1-2; no reliable D call. The V gene lost 3 bases and the J gene lost 4 bases, with 3 bases spanning the gap. The CDR3 has 11 amino acids. Per germline, CDR1 MRHNA and CDR2 SNTAGT.